A selection of T cell receptor beta chains follows, all from one sample in a study of blood T cell repertoires in COVID-19. Sequencing was performed with immunoSEQ multiplex PCR; in TCRdb, only in-frame clones are kept and a portion is missing. The sample contains about 240,000 clones, 87% of which appear only once. Sample: PBMCs or T cells enriched from blood (not recorded which). The receptors come from a woman in her twenties or thirties with acute COVID-19. Both conserved end residues are part of each CDR3. The D gene is left open where the match is weak. A row's size may be missing; if present it is once, few, many or a size class.

clone_size: NA; j_call: TRBJ2-3; v_call: TRBV18; d_call: NA; cdr3_nt: TGTGCCAGCTCACCACCGACGGGGGGCCTGGGTACGCAGTATTTT; cdr3_aa: CASSPPTGGLGTQYF
clone_size: NA; j_call: TRBJ2-7; v_call: TRBV11-2; d_call: NA; cdr3_nt: TGTGCCAGCAGCTTAGATCGGGGACTCAGCTACGAGCAGTACTTC; cdr3_aa: CASSLDRGLSYEQYF
clone_size: NA; j_call: TRBJ1-2; v_call: TRBV7-2; d_call: TRBD1; cdr3_nt: TGTGCCAGCAGCTTAGAGCAGGGGGCAAATAACTTCGGCTACACCTTC; cdr3_aa: CASSLEQGANNFGYTF
clone_size: NA; j_call: TRBJ2-7; v_call: TRBV7-8; d_call: NA; cdr3_nt: TGTGCCAGCAGCTTAGACCGGGTCCGCGAGCAGTACTTC; cdr3_aa: CASSLDRVREQYF
clone_size: NA; j_call: TRBJ1-3; v_call: TRBV2; d_call: NA; cdr3_nt: TGTGCCAGCGTGCGAGGAGACTCTGGAAACACCATATATTTT; cdr3_aa: CASVRGDSGNTIYF
clone_size: NA; j_call: TRBJ2-2; v_call: TRBV6-5; d_call: TRBD2; cdr3_nt: TGTGCCAGCAGTTCCGGGGCTAGCGGGGCCGGGGAGCTGTTTTTT; cdr3_aa: CASSSGASGAGELFF
clone_size: NA; j_call: TRBJ2-1; v_call: TRBV24-1; d_call: TRBD2; cdr3_nt: TGTGCCACCAGTGAGGCGGGGGGGGATGAGCAGTTCTTC; cdr3_aa: CATSEAGGDEQFF
clone_size: NA; j_call: TRBJ1-2; v_call: TRBV10-1; d_call: TRBD1; cdr3_nt: TGCGCCAGCAAACCGATCGGGACAGGGTCTAACTATGGCTACACCTTC; cdr3_aa: CASKPIGTGSNYGYTF
clone_size: NA; j_call: TRBJ2-2; v_call: TRBV14; d_call: TRBD2; cdr3_nt: TGTGCCAGCAGCCGATGGGCCAGCGGGGGGGCGAACACCGGGGAGCTGTTTTTT; cdr3_aa: CASSRWASGGANTGELFF
clone_size: NA; j_call: TRBJ1-2; v_call: TRBV7-9; d_call: NA; cdr3_nt: TGTGCCAGCAGCTTAGAACAATCCCCCTATGGCTACACCTTC; cdr3_aa: CASSLEQSPYGYTF
clone_size: NA; j_call: TRBJ1-2; v_call: TRBV5-4; d_call: NA; cdr3_nt: TGTGCCAGCAGCGACCTGACAGGAGACGCCGATGGCTACACCTTC; cdr3_aa: CASSDLTGDADGYTF
clone_size: NA; j_call: TRBJ1-1; v_call: TRBV7-9; d_call: TRBD1; cdr3_nt: TGTGCCAGCAGCTTAACCGGGACAGGGGCTTTCTTT; cdr3_aa: CASSLTGTGAFF
clone_size: NA; j_call: TRBJ1-6; v_call: TRBV5-1; d_call: NA; cdr3_nt: TGCGCCAGCAGCTCGGGGCAGGGCAGGGGCAATTCACCCCTCCACTTT; cdr3_aa: CASSSGQGRGNSPLHF
clone_size: NA; j_call: TRBJ1-3; v_call: TRBV7-2; d_call: NA; cdr3_nt: TGTGCCAGCAGCTTAGTAGGGGGATTGGGGGTACCTCGGAACACCATATATTTT; cdr3_aa: CASSLVGGLGVPRNTIYF
clone_size: NA; j_call: TRBJ1-6; v_call: TRBV4-1; d_call: NA; cdr3_nt: TGCGCCAGCAGCCAAGCGGGAAGAGCAGGTCTCTCCTATAATTCACCCCTCCACTTT; cdr3_aa: CASSQAGRAGLSYNSPLHF
clone_size: NA; j_call: TRBJ2-5; v_call: TRBV27; d_call: TRBD2; cdr3_nt: TGTGCCAGCTCGGGGGGTTATTGGGAGACCCAGTACTTC; cdr3_aa: CASSGGYWETQYF
clone_size: NA; j_call: TRBJ1-4; v_call: TRBV6-5; d_call: TRBD1; cdr3_nt: TGTGCCAGCAGCCCGACAGGGGGCCAAAATGAAAAACTGTTTTTT; cdr3_aa: CASSPTGGQNEKLFF
clone_size: many; j_call: TRBJ2-7; v_call: TRBV7-9; d_call: NA; cdr3_nt: TGTGCCAGCAGCTTATCGGTCGCGGGTCCCTCCTACGAGCAGTACTTC; cdr3_aa: CASSLSVAGPSYEQYF
clone_size: NA; j_call: TRBJ1-4; v_call: TRBV5-1; d_call: NA; cdr3_nt: TGCGCCAGCAGCCCGGGTTCTGAAAAACTGTTTTTT; cdr3_aa: CASSPGSEKLFF
clone_size: NA; j_call: TRBJ1-3; v_call: TRBV3-1/TRBV3-2; d_call: NA; cdr3_nt: TGTGCCAGCAGCCGTTCAGGGGAAAATGGAAACACCATATATTTT; cdr3_aa: CASSRSGENGNTIYF
clone_size: NA; j_call: TRBJ2-1; v_call: TRBV7-2; d_call: TRBD2; cdr3_nt: TGTGCCAGCAGCTTTCTCCCCACCGGGACTAGCGGTAATGAGCAGTTCTTC; cdr3_aa: CASSFLPTGTSGNEQFF
clone_size: NA; j_call: TRBJ2-5; v_call: TRBV10-2; d_call: TRBD2; cdr3_nt: TGCGCCAGCAGTGAGCCGGGACTAGCGGGGATTATCGACCCAGGGACCCAGTACTTC; cdr3_aa: CASSEPGLAGIIDPGTQYF
clone_size: NA; j_call: TRBJ1-6; v_call: TRBV11-2; d_call: NA; cdr3_nt: TGTGCCAGCAGAAGCTTGTCCCTTTTAAACTCACCCCTCCACTTT; cdr3_aa: CASRSLSLLNSPLHF
clone_size: few; j_call: TRBJ2-2; v_call: TRBV7-2; d_call: TRBD2; cdr3_nt: TGTGCCAGCAGCTCGCGACTAGCGCCTGCGAACACCGGGGAGCTGTTTTTT; cdr3_aa: CASSSRLAPANTGELFF
clone_size: NA; j_call: TRBJ2-1; v_call: TRBV5-6; d_call: TRBD1; cdr3_nt: TGTGCCAGCAGCTTGGAGCAGGGGGCAAATGAGCAGTTCTTC; cdr3_aa: CASSLEQGANEQFF
clone_size: NA; j_call: TRBJ2-1; v_call: TRBV11-2; d_call: NA; cdr3_nt: TGTGCCAGCAGCGGCACCGGCCCGAGGGGGGGGGAGCAGTTCTTC; cdr3_aa: CASSGTGPRGGEQFF
clone_size: NA; j_call: TRBJ2-7; v_call: TRBV2; d_call: TRBD1; cdr3_nt: TGTGCCAGCCGGGGCCAGGGGGTTTACGAGCAGTACTTC; cdr3_aa: CASRGQGVYEQYF
clone_size: NA; j_call: TRBJ2-2; v_call: TRBV5-4; d_call: NA; cdr3_nt: TGTGCCAGCAGCTTGGGGGGGCCTACCGGGGAGCTGTTTTTT; cdr3_aa: CASSLGGPTGELFF
clone_size: once; j_call: TRBJ2-1; v_call: TRBV18; d_call: NA; cdr3_nt: TGTGCCAGCTCACTGATGCTGGGGGCCCCCAATGAGCAGTTCTTC; cdr3_aa: CASSLMLGAPNEQFF
clone_size: NA; j_call: TRBJ2-7; v_call: TRBV11-2; d_call: TRBD1; cdr3_nt: TGTGCCAGCAGCTCGCCCGGGACAGGGGAGGGTTACGAGCAGTACTTC; cdr3_aa: CASSSPGTGEGYEQYF
clone_size: NA; j_call: TRBJ1-4; v_call: TRBV4-1; d_call: NA; cdr3_nt: TGCGCCAGCAGCCAAGAAGCGCCGCTCGGTGCAACTAATGAAAAACTGTTTTTT; cdr3_aa: CASSQEAPLGATNEKLFF
clone_size: NA; j_call: TRBJ1-2; v_call: TRBV5-6; d_call: NA; cdr3_nt: TGTGCCAGCAGCTTGCAACAGGGTTATGGCTACACCTTC; cdr3_aa: CASSLQQGYGYTF
clone_size: NA; j_call: TRBJ1-1; v_call: TRBV4-3; d_call: NA; cdr3_nt: TGCGCCAGCAGCCAAAACTGGGGGGACTATGAAGCTTTCTTT; cdr3_aa: CASSQNWGDYEAFF
clone_size: NA; j_call: TRBJ2-3; v_call: TRBV7-9; d_call: TRBD2; cdr3_nt: TGTGCCAGCAGCTTAATAGCGGGGGGCACAGATACGCAGTATTTT; cdr3_aa: CASSLIAGGTDTQYF
clone_size: few; j_call: TRBJ1-1; v_call: TRBV7-9; d_call: NA; cdr3_nt: TGTGCCAGCAGCTTATCGGAGAGGGATACTGAAGCTTTCTTT; cdr3_aa: CASSLSERDTEAFF
clone_size: NA; j_call: TRBJ1-1; v_call: TRBV15; d_call: TRBD1; cdr3_nt: TGTGCCACCAGCAGAGGTCGACAGGGGGAAGCTTTCTTT; cdr3_aa: CATSRGRQGEAFF
clone_size: NA; j_call: TRBJ2-1; v_call: TRBV5-1; d_call: NA; cdr3_nt: TGCGCCAGCAGCTTCCAGGGGCCCCGACTACCCAGCTACAATGAGCAGTTCTTC; cdr3_aa: CASSFQGPRLPSYNEQFF